Described below is a single T cell receptor (beta chain) sequence and its context. CDR1 is MGHRA and CDR2 is YSYEKL in the germline V gene. Trimming left V 0 bases short and J 3 bases short, with 21 bases between. This CDR3 has 18 amino acids. A CD8+CD4-CCR7+CD45RA+ phenotype served as the sorting definition for naive CD8 T cells. This entry belongs to a study of molecular identifiers for immune sequencing clone quantification. One entry per CDR3 protein, called by TCRdb with MiXCR from the PCR reads. The data hold about 320,000 distinct CDR3 sequences, with under 25% observed a single time. V gene TRBV4-1 combines with J gene TRBJ2-7; D uncertain. Sequencing was done on a sample of naive CD8+ T cells from blood, with Jurkat cell RNA spiked in. As for subset: FACS-sorted CD8+CD4-CCR7+CD45RA+ naive T cells. The clonotype comes from a human donor in good health. Some libraries in this study had Jurkat cell RNA spiked in. CDR3 sequence (DNA): TGCGCCAGCAGCCAAGAAGTAATGGCAAGCGCCTGGTACTACGAGCAGTACTTC. This sequence encodes CASSQEVMASAWYYEQYF.